These 23 T cell receptor beta chains were all obtained from the same sample, sequenced in a study of cytomegalovirus exposure and HLA in healthy donors. The PCR was carried out with 60 Vbeta primers and 13 Jbeta primers. Sequenced by immunoSEQ multiplex PCR; TCRdb stores in-frame clones only, minus some. This table holds some 120,000 clones, 8% to 11% found once. Sequenced input: PBMCs. The source is a woman aged 18-30 years in good health and CMV-seropositive.

The chain joins TRBV18 to TRBJ2-1; possibly TRBD2 for D (5 bases). V gave up 3 bases and J gave up 8 bases, with 8 bases separating them. The CDR3 has 12 amino acids. In germline, CDR1 is KGHSH, CDR2 LQKENI. The CDR3 region is CASSPSRDEQFF. DNA of the CDR3: TGTGCCAGCTCACCCTCGAGGGATGAGCAGTTCTTC.

This chain links TRBV10-3 with TRBJ1-2; the match to TRBD1 covers 8 bases. In germline, CDR1 is ENHRY, CDR2 SYGVKD. CDR3 length: 19 residues. The ends lost 0 bases at V and 6 bases at J; junction bases unmatched: 18. The CDR3: CAISESTSPTGAQHHGYTF. CDR3 nucleotides: TGTGCCATCAGTGAGTCGACCTCCCCGACAGGGGCACAACACCATGGCTACACCTTC.

This chain joins TRBV30 and TRBJ1-4; 9 bases line up with TRBD1. The CDR3 loop spans 13 amino acids. The germline V gene encodes CDR1 GTSNPN and CDR2 SVGIG (reference sequence). With V trimmed by 5 bases and J by 8 bases, 6 bases remained unmatched. The CDR3 is CAWGGTGYEKLFF. The CDR3 DNA sequence: TGTGCCTGGGGAGGGACAGGGTACGAAAAACTGTTTTTT.

The J gene is TRBJ1-2, the V gene TRBV19, with 8 positions matching TRBD1. The CDR3 is made up of 15 amino acids. J gave up 8 bases and V 5 bases, and 13 bases lay outside the gene matches. Germline-derived CDR1 and CDR2 are LNHDA and SQIVND (reference sequence). This CDR3 is CASSPAGQGRNGYTF. The CDR3 DNA follows: TGTGCCAGTAGTCCGGCAGGACAGGGTAGAAACGGCTACACCTTC.

This clone was picked up a small number of times. The chain is built from TRBV6-6 and TRBJ2-1, with TRBD2 identical over 12 bases. CDR1 and CDR2 from the germline V gene are MNHNY and SVGAGI (reference sequence). V shed 5 bases, J shed 8 bases, and the junction held 7 bases outside the gene matches. This CDR3 contains 15 residues. The CDR3 DNA follows: TGTGCCAGCAGTCGCATACTAGCGGGAGGAGATGAGCAGTTCTTC. It codes for CASSRILAGGDEQFF.

V is TRBV7-8 and J is TRBJ2-2; D is unresolved. V was trimmed by 10 bases and J by 1 base, leaving 7 bases between them. Germline V gene data show CDR1 as SGHVS and CDR2 as FQNEAQ. The CDR3 has 12 residues. For the CDR3, the DNA is TGTGCCAACCCCGGGAACACCGGGGAGCTGTTTTTT. This gives the protein CANPGNTGELFF.

This chain joins TRBV30 and TRBJ2-7, with TRBD2 matching 9 bases. Germline trimming cut 0 bases from V and 6 bases from J; bases unmatched to any gene: 9. Germline lookup yields CDR1 GTSNPN and CDR2 SVGIG (reference sequence). This CDR3 has 15 amino acids. CDR3 DNA sequence: TGTGCCTGGAGTGTAATAGGGGCGGGAGGGGGCGAGCAGTACTTC. Encoded protein: CAWSVIGAGGGEQYF.

The chain is built from TRBV6-1 and TRBJ2-5, with 14 bases identical to TRBD2. The CDR3 length is 14 residues. CDR1 and CDR2 from the germline V gene are MNHNS and SASEGT. V shed 6 bases, J shed 7 bases, and the junction held 4 bases outside the gene matches. This CDR3 reads CASRGLAGAGTQYF. CDR3 DNA sequence: TGTGCCAGCAGGGGACTAGCGGGAGCGGGGACCCAGTACTTC.

This clone was picked up a small number of times. The gene calls are TRBV7-9 and TRBJ1-1; D is uncertain. The CDR3 consists of 14 residues. V dropped 0 bases and J dropped 3 bases, with 8 bases sitting between them. Per the germline V gene, CDR1 is SEHNR and CDR2 is FQNEAQ (reference sequence). CDR3 residues: CASSLAVLDTEAFF. For the CDR3, the DNA is TGTGCCAGCAGCTTAGCGGTACTGGACACTGAAGCTTTCTTT.

This clone was observed a handful of times. Other nucleotide sequences from this sample produce the same CDR3. The genes are TRBV7-6 and TRBJ2-2; 14 nucleotides line up with TRBD2. Germline CDR1 is SGHVS and CDR2 is FNYEAQ. V lost 4 bases, J lost 5 bases, and 3 bases stayed unmatched. The CDR3 is made up of 16 amino acids. CDR3 sequence: CASSSGLAGGTGELFF. The CDR3 bases are TGTGCCAGCAGCTCCGGACTAGCGGGAGGTACCGGGGAGCTGTTTTTT. The full variable domain, in which reference TRBV7-6 and TRBJ2-2 provide the parts outside the CDR3, is GAGVSQSPRYKVTKRGQDVALRCDPISGHVSLYWYRQALGQGPEFLTYFNYEAQQDKSGLPNDRFSAERPEGSISTLTIQRTEQRDSAMYRCASSSGLAGGTGELFFGEGSRLTVL.

The chain uses TRBV6-5 and TRBJ2-1; 7 bases align to TRBD2. The CDR3 consists of 15 residues. The trim removed 7 bases at V and 1 base at J, leaving 7 bases unmatched. CDR1 and CDR2 from the germline V gene are MNHEY and SVGAGI. As DNA, the CDR3 is TGTGCCAGCAATCCCGGGGAGGGATCCTACAATGAGCAGTTCTTC. This sequence encodes CASNPGEGSYNEQFF.

This clone was counted between two and nine times. V usage is TRBV5-4 and J usage is TRBJ1-3; 7 bases align to TRBD1. There are 15 residues in the CDR3. Losses at the gene ends were 4 bases for V and 4 bases for J; bases not matched to a gene: 8. Germline CDR1 and CDR2: SGHNT and YYREEE (reference sequence). The CDR3 nucleotides read TGTGCCAGCAGCCTTTGGGGGACAGCAGGAAACACCATATATTTT. Translated, it gives CASSLWGTAGNTIYF.

The chain carries TRBV5-6 and TRBJ2-1, with D perhaps matching TRBD2 (5 bases). The germline CDR1 and CDR2 sequences are SGHDT and YYEEEE. This CDR3 spans 15 amino acids. V lost 0 bases and J lost 6, with 13 bases in between. In DNA form, the CDR3 reads TGTGCCAGCAGCTTGGGAGGGATCTCTTTCAATGAGCAGTTCTTC. Translated, it gives CASSLGGISFNEQFF.

This clone has more than one count but fewer than ten. The chain carries TRBV9 and TRBJ1-5; 8 bases line up with TRBD1. The CDR3 runs 15 residues. The V gene end was trimmed by 2 bases and the J gene end by 3 bases; junction bases not matched to a gene: 4. In germline, CDR1 is SGDLS, CDR2 YYNGEE. CDR3 nucleotide sequence: TGTGCCAGCAGCGTCGGGACAGGTATCAATCAGCCCCAGCATTTT. Translating gives CASSVGTGINQPQHF.

The CDR3 loop is CASSLFRTETYGYTF. The CDR3 nucleotides read TGTGCCAGCAGCTTGTTTCGGACAGAGACGTATGGCTACACCTTC. The genes are TRBV5-8 and TRBJ1-2, with D maybe TRBD1 (6 bases). Germline CDR1 reads SGHTS; CDR2 reads YDEGEE. The CDR3 spans 15 residues. Trimming pared 1 base from V and 5 bases from J, leaving 15 bases between.

This chain links TRBV2 with TRBJ2-7, with 7 bases that match TRBD1. V shed 0 bases, J shed 2 bases, and the junction held 7 bases outside the gene matches. The CDR3 sequence is 16 residues long. Germline assignment: CDR1 SNHLY and CDR2 FYNNEI. CDR3 protein: CASSEAQGVGPYEQYF. The DNA for the CDR3 is TGTGCCAGCAGTGAAGCCCAGGGGGTGGGTCCCTACGAGCAGTACTTC.

This clone occurred a few times. The chain employs TRBV6-6 and TRBJ2-1, with 13 bases identical to TRBD2. The CDR3 loop spans 13 amino acids. V shed 10 bases, J shed 6 bases, and the junction held 3 bases outside the gene matches. Germline lookup yields CDR1 MNHNY and CDR2 SVGAGI (reference sequence). The CDR3 DNA reads TGTGCCACCGGACTAGCGGGAGTCAATGAGCAGTTCTTC. Translated: CATGLAGVNEQFF.

In this sample, this clone turned up once. The gene calls are TRBV14 and TRBJ2-7; 7 bases agree with TRBD1. The J segment lost 3 bases and the V segment lost 6 bases, leaving 8 bases of the junction unmatched. The CDR3 is 14 amino acids. Germline lookup yields CDR1 SGHDN and CDR2 FVKESK. The CDR3 protein is CASSPSRDSYEQYF. The CDR3 nucleotides are TGTGCCAGCAGTCCGTCCCGGGACAGCTACGAGCAGTACTTC.

Only a few counts were recorded for this clone. The chain couples TRBV30 to TRBJ1-1, with D perhaps TRBD1 (5 bases). CDR3 size: 12 residues. Germline V CDR1 and CDR2: GTSNPN, SVGIG (reference sequence). The V and J ends lost 3 bases and 10 bases respectively, with 15 bases between them. The CDR3 region is CAWSNSGGVAFF. The DNA of the CDR3 is TGTGCCTGGAGCAACTCCGGGGGAGTAGCTTTCTTT.

This clone was found a few times. This chain joins TRBV4-1 and TRBJ1-1; 9 bases fit TRBD1. The trim removed 1 base at V and 6 bases at J, leaving 3 bases unmatched. Germline values: CDR1 MGHRA, CDR2 YSYEKL. There are 14 residues in the CDR3. DNA of the CDR3: TGCGCCAGCAGCCAAGGACAGGGGGTTGCTGAAGCTTTCTTT. Amino acids: CASSQGQGVAEAFF.

The rearrangement uses TRBV5-6 and TRBJ2-7; 7 bases line up with TRBD1. V shed 6 bases, J shed 6 bases, and the junction held 12 bases outside the gene matches. The CDR3 extends over 14 amino acids. Germline CDR1 SGHDT, CDR2 YYEEEE. The CDR3 DNA follows: TGTGCCAGCACCGACGCAATGACAGGGCTCGAGCAGTACTTC. Encoded protein: CASTDAMTGLEQYF. The variable domain in full, with the rest retrieved from reference TRBV5-6 and TRBJ2-7, is DAGVTQSPTHLIKTRGQQVTLRCSPKSGHDTVSWYQQALGQGPQFIFQYYEEEERQRGNFPDRFSGHQFPNYSSELNVNALLLGDSALYLCASTDAMTGLEQYFGPGTRLTVT.

The chain uses TRBV6-5 and TRBJ1-6; maybe TRBD1 (5 bases). The germline gives CDR1 MNHEY, CDR2 SVGAGI. The CDR3 length is 15 residues. V was shortened by 2 bases and J by 10 bases, with 15 bases between the two germline ends. CDR3 sequence: CASSYSDRLRSPLHF. The CDR3 nucleotides are TGTGCCAGCAGTTACAGCGACAGACTCAGGTCACCCCTCCACTTT.

The table lists this clone with a few counts. This rearrangement joins TRBV9 to TRBJ1-4; possible D gene TRBD1, 5 bases. The CDR3 has 16 amino acids. Per germline, CDR1 SGDLS and CDR2 YYNGEE. V gave up 0 bases and J gave up 3 bases, with 12 bases separating them. In DNA form, the CDR3 reads TGTGCCAGCAGCGTAGCTGGCAGGGCAGCTAATGAAAAACTGTTTTTT. Its protein product is CASSVAGRAANEKLFF.